Sequencing of this T cell receptor beta chain was carried out in a study of T cells in Graves' hyperthyroidism and ophthalmopathy (dated by TCRdb to about 2019). Turning to the overall study: Peripheral blood samples were taken at the time of initial diagnosis, prior to any treatment. A discovery cohort of about a hundred patients, approximately 44 with Graves' ophthalmopathy and approximately 57 with stable Graves' hyperthyroidism, was used to find distinguishing TCR V-J signatures. Prospective prediction of ophthalmopathy was tested in an independent validation cohort consisting of some 19 hyperthyroidism patients and more than 15 patients who later progressed to ophthalmopathy. For training and testing, the roughly 93 patients in the discovery cohort were randomly divided in a 7:3 ratio. In roughly six Graves' hyperthyroidism patients, the study also compared T-cell repertoires from thyroid tissue with T-cell repertoires from blood. Once sampling was done, hyperthyroidism patients were given methimazole at a starting dose of 30 mg daily, whereas ophthalmopathy patients were given high-dose intravenous methylprednisolone. TCR Vbeta CDR3 sequencing of 130 to 150 peripheral blood samples (under 45 ophthalmopathy, about 75 hyperthyroidism and roughly 17 progressor patients) is reported in the paper.

As encoded in the germline V gene (reference sequence), CDR1 is LNHDA while CDR2 is SQIVND. Between the V and J ends, shortened by 5 bases and 6 bases respectively, the junction contains 8 bases. From cysteine to phenylalanine, the CDR3 is 13 amino acids long. Kept here is only the CDR3 DNA, which spans 39 bases and is read in frame from base 1. This clonotype was picked up one time. It has no known antigen specificity. Per-base qualities were not stored, and no clone one base away is much larger. One read offers little support. On the study overall, not on this receptor specifically: In validation, the model predicted progression to ophthalmopathy a median of about 6 months before onset, with approximately 71% sensitivity and 72.22% specificity. A 13 V-J signature model separated ophthalmopathy from stable hyperthyroidism, with nearly 90% sensitivity and 81.08% specificity in cross-validation and 80%/75% in testing. Most expanded thyroid clonotypes (frequency above 0.001) were also found in blood, which suggests that blood repertoires may mirror thyroid immune responses. Sample size was not statistically predetermined, and blinding of investigators to group allocation was not performed.

Stable Graves' hyperthyroidism was defined as no progression to ophthalmopathy during 18 months of follow-up. The hyperthyroidism patients were between 18 and 65 years old and newly diagnosed, with a disease duration of less than 2 months. Any patient with an uncontrolled infection, another autoimmune disease, pregnancy or lactation was excluded. Diagnoses were established on the basis of clinical symptoms, serum thyroxine and TRAb, thyroid ultrasound, and orbital computed tomography. PBMCs were separated from roughly 10 ml of fresh peripheral blood using Ficoll-Paque density gradient centrifugation. Total RNA was extracted with Trizol reagent, and quality was checked on an Agilent 2100 Bioanalyzer. Amplification of TCR beta CDR3 regions was carried out from RNA transcripts. For the first round of RT-PCR on the TCR CDR3, the HTBI primer set was used together with the Qiagen OneStep RT-PCR kit. The libraries were constructed in a second round of multiplex PCR and then size-selected and purified. Sequencing of the libraries was done on an Illumina HiSeq2000 using paired-end 100 bp reads. As for the authors' bioinformatics: SOAPnuke was used to process the raw data, with reads discarded if the reads contained adapters or uncalled bases, had a mean Phred below 15, or lacked an exact constant-primer or identifier match. High-quality paired reads were merged with COPE v1.2.5, and unique nucleotide sequences were defined as clonotypes. MiTCR v1.1 was used to align the clonotypes against IMGT TRBV, TRBD and TRBJ reference segments. The analysis was restricted to V-J combinations with a frequency above 0.0001, which together covered roughly 99% of the repertoires. The TCS score was defined as F50 (clonal expansion) divided by E x V (chaos), with BLOSUM62-based TCRdist calculated between CDR3 peptides within each V-J. Welch's t-statistics and random forest reduced 500 to 650 V-J features to roughly 13, which were used in a naive Bayes classifier (R e1071). Thyroid-blood repertoire similarity was quantified with the Morisita-Horn index. TCRdb redid the processing of the public reads, applying fastp at Q25 and MiXCR, and retained in-frame beta chains. One record per CDR3 amino acid sequence lists the most common genes and DNA. V and J calls and clone size were set by TCRdb, not the authors. The sample data list around 97,000 distinct CDR3 sequences, and 45% to 50% of these were observed just once. The ten largest clones capture about a quarter of the sample.

This chain joins TRBV19 to TRBJ1-6, with no confidently assigned D gene. Specimen: blood. This clonotype was obtained from a man aged 40-49 years with Graves' hyperthyroidism. The DNA sequence is TGTGCCAGTAGTTGGGGTTCTAATTCACCCCTCCACTTT. Its protein is CASSWGSNSPLHF.